These T cell receptor beta chains were read from a single sample in a study of blood T cell repertoires in COVID-19. The method was immunoSEQ multiplex PCR; TCRdb's version includes in-frame clones alone and lacks a portion of them. The sample has 250,000 or so clones; approximately 88% are singletons. Sequenced sample: peripheral blood. The receptors here all came from a woman aged 25 to 39 with COVID-19, enrolled during active disease. Each CDR3 is given with its conserved first and last residue. Fields, in order: clone size, D gene, J gene, V gene, CDR3 protein, CDR3 DNA. D genes are given only for firm matches. Clone size is given for some rows only: seen once, a few or many times, or a class if the clone is expanded.

NA NA TRBJ1-5 TRBV21-1 CASKTPGQVYQPQHF TGTGCCAGCAAAACACCGGGACAGGTGTATCAGCCCCAGCATTTT
many NA TRBJ1-4 TRBV5-1 CASSLRGTNNEKLFF TGCGCCAGCAGCTTAAGGGGGACAAATAATGAAAAACTGTTTTTT
NA NA TRBJ1-5 TRBV2 CASSEARGYQPQHF TGTGCCAGCAGTGAAGCCCGGGGGTACCAGCCCCAGCATTTT
NA TRBD1 TRBJ1-2 TRBV13 CASSSTTGLENGYTF TGTGCCAGCAGCTCCACGACAGGGCTCGAGAATGGCTACACCTTC
NA NA TRBJ1-2 TRBV30 CAWSVMTVNYGYTF TGTGCCTGGAGTGTGATGACTGTGAACTATGGCTACACCTTC
once TRBD2 TRBJ2-7 TRBV6-5 CASSRGGKDEQYF TGTGCCAGCAGTAGGGGAGGGAAGGACGAGCAGTACTTC
NA TRBD1 TRBJ1-2 TRBV11-2 CASSLDVGTGGSYTF TGTGCCAGCAGCTTAGATGTCGGGACAGGGGGCAGCTACACCTTC
NA NA TRBJ2-1 TRBV11-3 CASSQGRNNEQFF TGTGCCAGCAGCCAGGGGCGCAACAATGAGCAGTTCTTC
once NA TRBJ1-4 TRBV6-5 CASSYSKQVANEKLFF TGTGCCAGCAGTTACTCGAAACAGGTGGCTAATGAAAAACTGTTTTTT
NA NA TRBJ1-1 TRBV6-1 CASSDPGVTPPEAFF TGTGCCAGCAGTGATCCGGGGGTGACCCCCCCTGAAGCTTTCTTT
NA TRBD1 TRBJ1-4 TRBV7-2 CASSAQGAGTNEKLFF TGTGCCAGCAGCGCGCAGGGGGCAGGGACTAATGAAAAACTGTTTTTT
NA NA TRBJ1-5 TRBV15 CATSRDGAGNQPQHF TGTGCCACCAGCAGAGATGGTGCAGGCAATCAGCCCCAGCATTTT
NA TRBD1 TRBJ1-6 TRBV30 CAWSRQGNSPLHF TGTGCCTGGAGTCGACAGGGGAATTCACCCCTCCACTTT
NA NA TRBJ2-7 TRBV11-1 CASSKGDRAYEQYF TGTGCCAGCAGCAAGGGGGACCGTGCCTACGAGCAGTACTTC
NA NA TRBJ1-2 TRBV9 CASSVYTGTDYGYTF TGTGCCAGCAGCGTTTATACTGGGACTGATTATGGCTACACCTTC
NA NA TRBJ2-7 TRBV4-3 CASSQDQPGSTSYEQYF TGCGCCAGCAGCCAAGATCAGCCAGGGTCTACCTCCTACGAGCAGTACTTC
NA NA TRBJ2-5 TRBV7-2 CASSLGAGLETQYF TGTGCCAGCAGCTTAGGGGCAGGGTTAGAGACCCAGTACTTC
once NA TRBJ1-1 TRBV7-2 CASRGGLNTEAFF TGTGCCAGCAGAGGCGGATTGAACACTGAAGCTTTCTTT
NA TRBD2 TRBJ2-1 TRBV24-1 CATSDVAGGPYNEQFF TGTGCCACCAGTGACGTAGCGGGGGGTCCCTACAATGAGCAGTTCTTC
NA NA TRBJ2-5 TRBV6-1 CASSEGTAWTQYF TGTGCCAGCAGTGAAGGGACAGCTTGGACCCAGTACTTC
NA NA TRBJ2-3 TRBV12-5 CASGLVLAGHSHTQYF TGTGCTAGTGGTTTGGTACTGGCCGGACATTCGCATACGCAGTATTTT
NA NA TRBJ1-1 TRBV28 CASPPGGEWTEAFF TGTGCCAGCCCCCCCGGGGGGGAATGGACTGAAGCTTTCTTT
NA TRBD1 TRBJ2-6 TRBV5-1 CASRRTGGSGANVLTF TGCGCCAGCAGAAGAACAGGGGGCTCTGGGGCCAACGTCCTGACTTTC
NA TRBD2 TRBJ2-5 TRBV28 CASSPTSGQETQYF TGTGCCAGCAGTCCCACTAGCGGCCAAGAGACCCAGTACTTC
NA NA TRBJ1-2 TRBV28 CATLPGIYGYTF TGTGCCACATTGCCGGGAATCTATGGCTACACCTTC
NA NA TRBJ1-1 TRBV9 CASSEAERQNTEAFF TGTGCCAGCAGCGAGGCCGAGAGACAGAACACTGAAGCTTTCTTT
NA TRBD1 TRBJ2-5 TRBV6-1 CASSDPGRGFQETQYF TGTGCCAGCAGTGATCCCGGCAGGGGGTTCCAAGAGACCCAGTACTTC
NA TRBD2 TRBJ2-1 TRBV12-5 CASGQMGGIHEQFF TGTGCTAGTGGTCAAATGGGAGGGATCCATGAGCAGTTCTTC
NA TRBD2 TRBJ2-1 TRBV7-2 CASSVLTSGSSNEQFF TGTGCCAGCAGCGTATTGACTAGCGGGAGCTCCAATGAGCAGTTCTTC
NA NA TRBJ2-1 TRBV5-4 CASSRGQALYNEQFF TGTGCCAGCAGCAGGGGCCAGGCCCTTTACAATGAGCAGTTCTTC
NA NA TRBJ2-5 TRBV11-2 CASSPRSGGTQYF TGTGCCAGCAGCCCCCGTAGTGGTGGGACCCAGTACTTC
NA TRBD2 TRBJ2-2 TRBV9 CASSVVAGVDGELFF TGTGCCAGCAGCGTAGTAGCGGGAGTTGACGGGGAGCTGTTTTTT
NA TRBD2 TRBJ2-1 TRBV4-2 CASSGGGTYYNEQFF TGTGCCAGCAGCGGCGGGGGGACCTACTACAATGAGCAGTTCTTC
NA NA TRBJ1-5 TRBV6-1 CASNSGYNQPQHF TGTGCCAGCAATTCAGGTTACAATCAGCCCCAGCATTTT
NA NA TRBJ2-3 TRBV6-5 CASSYSGTTTDTQYF TGTGCCAGCAGTTACTCCGGGACAACCACAGATACGCAGTATTTT
NA TRBD2 TRBJ2-2 TRBV30 CAWSGSGAGELFF TGTGCCTGGAGCGGCAGCGGGGCCGGGGAGCTGTTTTTT
NA TRBD2 TRBJ2-1 TRBV7-8 CASSSEREEYNEQFF TGTGCCAGCAGCTCCGAGCGGGAGGAGTACAATGAGCAGTTCTTC
NA TRBD1 TRBJ1-1 TRBV6-4 CASSAGQGDTEAFF TGTGCCAGCAGTGCCGGACAGGGAGATACTGAAGCTTTCTTT
NA TRBD2 TRBJ2-2 TRBV27 CASAPGLEPAGELFF TGTGCCAGCGCTCCGGGACTAGAACCGGCCGGGGAGCTGTTTTTT
NA NA TRBJ1-5 TRBV4-2 CASSQDPLQGQPQHF TGTGCCAGCAGCCAAGATCCCCTCCAGGGCCAGCCCCAGCATTTT
NA TRBD2 TRBJ2-3 TRBV23-1 CASSQSRLRGDTDTQYF TGCGCCAGCAGTCAATCGAGGTTGCGGGGGGATACAGATACGCAGTATTTT
NA NA TRBJ2-5 TRBV27 CASSSQRGETQYF TGTGCCAGCAGTTCGCAAAGGGGGGAGACCCAGTACTTC
once NA TRBJ2-5 TRBV7-9 CASSTRLVIETQYF TGTGCCAGCAGCACGAGACTAGTAATCGAGACCCAGTACTTC
NA NA TRBJ2-3 TRBV9 CASSQQGSVDTQYF TGTGCCAGCAGCCAACAGGGCTCAGTAGATACGCAGTATTTT
NA NA TRBJ1-1 TRBV18 CASSPANGGTEAFF TGTGCCAGCTCACCGGCGAACGGGGGCACTGAAGCTTTCTTT
NA TRBD2 TRBJ2-1 TRBV24-1 CATQDGGRTYNEQFF TGTGCCACCCAAGATGGCGGGAGAACCTACAATGAGCAGTTCTTC
NA NA TRBJ2-7 TRBV19 CASSIFYDTNYEQYF TGTGCCAGTAGTATCTTTTACGACACAAACTACGAGCAGTACTTC
NA NA TRBJ1-4 TRBV29-1 CSLLDNEKLFF TGCAGCCTCCTAGATAATGAAAAACTGTTTTTT
NA NA TRBJ2-2 TRBV6-5 CASTSLHHGELFF TGTGCCAGCACCTCCTTACATCACGGGGAGCTGTTTTTT
NA NA TRBJ2-1 TRBV21-1 CASSFGADRAKVGDNEQFF TGTGCCAGCAGCTTCGGCGCCGACAGGGCGAAGGTGGGCGACAATGAGCAGTTCTTC
few NA TRBJ2-7 TRBV6-2/TRBV6-3 CASSYLVVSYEQYF TGTGCCAGCAGTTACTTAGTCGTCTCCTACGAGCAGTACTTC
once NA TRBJ1-2 TRBV19 CASSIVQGDGYTF TGTGCCAGTAGTATAGTACAGGGAGATGGCTACACCTTC